A selection of T cell receptor beta chains follows, all from one sample in a study of cytomegalovirus exposure and HLA in healthy donors. The repertoire was sequenced with immunoSEQ multiplex PCR; TCRdb's copy has only in-frame clones and lacks some. The repertoire holds roughly 18,000 clones, with more than 60% as singletons. The source material was PBMCs. The receptor source for this set is a man aged 18 to 29 in good health and CMV-seronegative. CDR3s include the opening cysteine and the closing phenylalanine or tryptophan. D genes are given only for firm matches. Part of the rows lack a size; the others show once, few, many or a class for expanded clones.

>TRBV7-9|NA|medium-sized|TRBJ2-1
TGTGCCAGCAGCCCGGACTTTAACAATGAGCAGTTCTTC
CASSPDFNNEQFF
>TRBV29-1|TRBD2|few|TRBJ2-1
TGCAGCGTGGGGATAGCGGGAGTGGGTGAGCAGTTCTTC
CSVGIAGVGEQFF
>TRBV6-5|TRBD2|few|TRBJ2-3
TGTGCCAGCAGTTACCCGGGACTAGCGGGAGCCGATACGCAGTATTTT
CASSYPGLAGADTQYF
>TRBV5-1|NA|few|TRBJ2-7
TGCGCCAGCAGCTTGGATCCAGCGAGTCTTTACGAGCAGTACTTC
CASSLDPASLYEQYF
>TRBV30|NA|few|TRBJ1-2
TGTGCCTGGAGTGCGGGAATTAGCTATGGCTACACCTTC
CAWSAGISYGYTF
>TRBV9|TRBD1|NA|TRBJ1-2
TGTGCCAGCAGCTCGGACAGGGGATTGAGTGGCTACACCTTC
CASSSDRGLSGYTF
>TRBV30|NA|NA|TRBJ1-5
TGTGCCTGGAGTGTAGATGGGGAGCAGCCCCAGCATTTT
CAWSVDGEQPQHF
>TRBV30|NA|NA|TRBJ1-2
TGTGCCTCTAGTGGCTACACCTTC
CASSGYTF
>TRBV30|TRBD1|NA|TRBJ1-2
TGTGCCTGGAGCCGGACAGGGGCGTTATTTGGCTACACCTTC
CAWSRTGALFGYTF
>TRBV29-1|NA|NA|TRBJ1-5
TGCAGCGTCACACTACAGGGCTTGGGTCAGCCCCAGCATTTT
CSVTLQGLGQPQHF
>TRBV29-1|TRBD1|NA|TRBJ2-2
TGCAGCGTCCGAGGGACAGGGGGCCCCGGGGAGCTGTTTTTT
CSVRGTGGPGELFF
>TRBV6-6|NA|few|TRBJ1-3
TGTGCCAGCAGTTACCCAGGGGGAAACACCATATATTTT
CASSYPGGNTIYF
>TRBV6-6|NA|NA|TRBJ2-1
TGTGCCAGCAGTAGGAGTTTCGGGGAGCAGTTCTTC
CASSRSFGEQFF
>TRBV14|TRBD1|NA|TRBJ2-7
TGTGCCAGCAGCCTGCAGGGACAGGGGGTACACGGCCACGAGCAGTACTTC
CASSLQGQGVHGHEQYF